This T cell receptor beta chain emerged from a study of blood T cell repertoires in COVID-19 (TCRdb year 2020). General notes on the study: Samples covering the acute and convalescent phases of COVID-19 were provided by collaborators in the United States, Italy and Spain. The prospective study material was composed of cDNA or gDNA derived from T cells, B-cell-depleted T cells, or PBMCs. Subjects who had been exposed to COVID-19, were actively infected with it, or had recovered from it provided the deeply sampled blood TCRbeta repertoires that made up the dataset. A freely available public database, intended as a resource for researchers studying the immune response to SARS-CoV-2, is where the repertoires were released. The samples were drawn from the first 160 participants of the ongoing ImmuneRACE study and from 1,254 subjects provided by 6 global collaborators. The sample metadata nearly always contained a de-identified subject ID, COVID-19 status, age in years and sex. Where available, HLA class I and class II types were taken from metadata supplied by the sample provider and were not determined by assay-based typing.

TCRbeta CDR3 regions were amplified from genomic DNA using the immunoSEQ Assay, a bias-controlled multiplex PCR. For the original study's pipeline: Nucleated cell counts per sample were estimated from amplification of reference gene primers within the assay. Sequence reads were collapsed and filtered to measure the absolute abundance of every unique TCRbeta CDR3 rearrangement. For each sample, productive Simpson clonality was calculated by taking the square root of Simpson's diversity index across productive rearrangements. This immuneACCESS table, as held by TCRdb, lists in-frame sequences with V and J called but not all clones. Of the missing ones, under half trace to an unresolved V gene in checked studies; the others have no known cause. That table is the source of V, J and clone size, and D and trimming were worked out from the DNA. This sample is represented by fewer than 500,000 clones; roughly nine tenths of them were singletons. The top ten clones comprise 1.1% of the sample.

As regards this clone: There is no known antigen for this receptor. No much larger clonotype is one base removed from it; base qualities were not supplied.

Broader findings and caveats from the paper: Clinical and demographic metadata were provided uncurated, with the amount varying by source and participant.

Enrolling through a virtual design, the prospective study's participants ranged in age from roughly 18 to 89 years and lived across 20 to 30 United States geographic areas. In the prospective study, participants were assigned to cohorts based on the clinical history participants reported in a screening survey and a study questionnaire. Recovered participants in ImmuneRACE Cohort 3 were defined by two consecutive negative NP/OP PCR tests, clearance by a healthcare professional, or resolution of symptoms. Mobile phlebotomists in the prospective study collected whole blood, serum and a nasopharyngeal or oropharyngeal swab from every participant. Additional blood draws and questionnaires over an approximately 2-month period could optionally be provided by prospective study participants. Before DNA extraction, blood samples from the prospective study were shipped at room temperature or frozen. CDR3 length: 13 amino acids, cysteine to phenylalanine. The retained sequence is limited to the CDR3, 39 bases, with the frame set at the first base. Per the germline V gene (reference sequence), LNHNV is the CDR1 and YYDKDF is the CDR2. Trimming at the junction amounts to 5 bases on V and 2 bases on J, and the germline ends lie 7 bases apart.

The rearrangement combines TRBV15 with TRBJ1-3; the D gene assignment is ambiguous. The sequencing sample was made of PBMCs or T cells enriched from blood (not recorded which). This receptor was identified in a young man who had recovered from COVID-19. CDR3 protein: CATSRDAGNTIYF. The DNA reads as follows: TGTGCCACCAGCCGGGATGCTGGAAACACCATATATTTT.